The source of this T cell receptor (beta chain) is a study of breast tumors, draining lymph nodes, adjacent tissues (dated by TCRdb to 2016 to 2017). Describing the broader study: Breast cancer patients provided tumor, adjacent nontumor tissue and axillary lymph nodes, and the study compared the TCR beta repertoires across these three sources. The study aimed to assess the relationships and possible T-cell exchange between tumor, surrounding tissue and draining lymph node repertoires in human breast cancer.

Lymph node samples came from the axillary draining lymph nodes of breast cancer patients. The table lists this clonotype with many counts. No cognate antigen has been identified for it. Base-call qualities are not available, and no considerably larger clone is one nucleotide away. From the cysteine up to the phenylalanine, the CDR3 has a length of 15 residues. Only the CDR3 region is kept as DNA, spanning 45 bases read in frame from base 1. The germline V gene sets CDR1 to LGHNA and CDR2 to YSLEER. Relative to germline, V is 4 bases shorter and J is 4 bases shorter, with 16 bases between their ends. This sample was sequenced with an Illumina HiSeq 2000. TCR beta chain libraries were generated by multiplex PCR amplification. The amplified TCR beta chain products were analyzed by high-throughput sequencing. TCRdb redid the processing of the public reads, applying fastp at Q25 and MiXCR, and retained in-frame beta chains. Each record represents a unique CDR3 protein, reported with the most common genes and DNA among its rows. Counted in this sample were 170,000 or so distinct CDR3 sequences; 30% to 35% of them appeared once. In total, the top ten clones hold about 4% of the sample.

General conclusions and limits of the study: The conclusion that tumor T cells originate in lymph nodes was presented as consistent with a hypothesis rather than as directly demonstrated. Tumor and nontumor tissue repertoires were significantly more similar in luminal-like than in basal-like breast cancer. Tumors showed preferential V and J gene usage, and their T-cell repertoire diversity fell below that of lymph nodes yet above that of nontumor tissue. The data were considered consistent with the idea that most tumor T cells come from the lymph node and then expand in tumor tissue.

This clonotype was obtained from a female donor with breast cancer. Some clones in this sample may be carry-over from other donors' samples. Recombination joined TRBV4-3 with TRBJ1-2, with the D gene call left open. The sample taken for sequencing was axillary lymph node tissue. The CDR3 loop reads CASSPRTWQIYGYTF. At the DNA level, the sequence is TGCGCCAGCAGCCCCCGCACGTGGCAGATCTATGGCTACACCTTC.